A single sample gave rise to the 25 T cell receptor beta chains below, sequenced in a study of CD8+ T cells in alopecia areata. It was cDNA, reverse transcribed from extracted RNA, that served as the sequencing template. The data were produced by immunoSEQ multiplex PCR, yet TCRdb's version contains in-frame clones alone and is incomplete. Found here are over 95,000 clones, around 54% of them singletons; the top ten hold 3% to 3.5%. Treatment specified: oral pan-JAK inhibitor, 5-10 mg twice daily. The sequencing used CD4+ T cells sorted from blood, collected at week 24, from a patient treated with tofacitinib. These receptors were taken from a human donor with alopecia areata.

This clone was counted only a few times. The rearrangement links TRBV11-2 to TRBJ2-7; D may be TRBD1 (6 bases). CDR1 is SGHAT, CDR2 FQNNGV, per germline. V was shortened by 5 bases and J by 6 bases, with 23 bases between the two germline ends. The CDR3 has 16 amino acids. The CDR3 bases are TGTGCCAGCAGCCACCCGAAGGGATGGGGGCCCTCCGAGCAGTACTTC. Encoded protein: CASSHPKGWGPSEQYF.

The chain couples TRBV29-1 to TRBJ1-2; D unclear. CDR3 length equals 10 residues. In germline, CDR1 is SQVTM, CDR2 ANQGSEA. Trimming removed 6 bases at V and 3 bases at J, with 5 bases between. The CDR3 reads CSVRHYGYTF. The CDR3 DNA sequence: TGCAGCGTACGTCACTATGGCTACACCTTC.

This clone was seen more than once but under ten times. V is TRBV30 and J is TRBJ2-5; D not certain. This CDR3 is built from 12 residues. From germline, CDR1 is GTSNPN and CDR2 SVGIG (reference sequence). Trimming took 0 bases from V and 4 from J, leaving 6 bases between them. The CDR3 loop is CAWSVQRETQYF. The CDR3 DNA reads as TGTGCCTGGAGTGTACAAAGAGAGACCCAGTACTTC.

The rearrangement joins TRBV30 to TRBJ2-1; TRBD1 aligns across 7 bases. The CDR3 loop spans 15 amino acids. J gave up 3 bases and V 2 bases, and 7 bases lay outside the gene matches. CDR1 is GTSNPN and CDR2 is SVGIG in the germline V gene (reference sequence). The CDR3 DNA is TGTGCCTGGAGTCGCATGGACAGGAACTACAATGAGCAGTTCTTC. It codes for CAWSRMDRNYNEQFF.

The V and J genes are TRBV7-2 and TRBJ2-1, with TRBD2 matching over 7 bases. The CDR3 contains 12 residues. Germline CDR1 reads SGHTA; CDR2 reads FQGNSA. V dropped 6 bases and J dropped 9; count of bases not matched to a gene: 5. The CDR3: CASRGGDFEQFF. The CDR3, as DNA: TGTGCCAGCAGGGGAGGGGACTTTGAGCAGTTCTTC. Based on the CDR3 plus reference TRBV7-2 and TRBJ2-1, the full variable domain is GAGVSQSPSNKVTEKGKDVELRCDPISGHTALYWYRQSLGQGLEFLIYFQGNSAPDKSGLPSDRFSAERTGGSVSTLTIQRTQQEDSAVYLCASRGGDFEQFFGPGTRLTVL.

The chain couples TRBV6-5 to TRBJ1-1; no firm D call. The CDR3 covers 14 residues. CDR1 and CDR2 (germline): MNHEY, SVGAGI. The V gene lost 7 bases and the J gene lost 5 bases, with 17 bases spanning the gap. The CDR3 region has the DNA TGTGCCAGCACCCCTGGGTCCTCGGGGACTGAAGCTTTCTTT. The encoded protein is CASTPGSSGTEAFF.

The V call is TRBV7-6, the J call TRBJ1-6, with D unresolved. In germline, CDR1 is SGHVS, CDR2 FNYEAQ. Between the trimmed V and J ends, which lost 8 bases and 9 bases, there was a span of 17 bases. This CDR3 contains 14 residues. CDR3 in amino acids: CASRSGVGRSPLHF. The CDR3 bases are TGTGCCAGCCGGTCCGGGGTGGGTCGTTCACCCCTCCACTTT.

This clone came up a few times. DNA for the CDR3: TGTGCCAGCAGAGTACAGGGACAGGGCTATGGCTACACCTTC. Translation gives CASRVQGQGYGYTF. This rearrangement joins TRBV27 to TRBJ1-2; 9 nucleotides line up with TRBD1. CDR1 and CDR2 (germline): MNHEY, SMNVEV (reference sequence). CDR3 size: 14 residues. V dropped 6 bases and J dropped 4; count of bases not matched to a gene: 6.

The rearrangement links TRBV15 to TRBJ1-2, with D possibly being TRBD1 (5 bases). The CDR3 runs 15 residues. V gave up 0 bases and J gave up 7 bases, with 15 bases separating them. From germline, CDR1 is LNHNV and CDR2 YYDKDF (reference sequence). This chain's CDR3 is CATSRESSGLGGYTF. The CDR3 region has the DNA TGTGCCACCAGCAGAGAGTCATCAGGGCTCGGTGGCTACACCTTC.

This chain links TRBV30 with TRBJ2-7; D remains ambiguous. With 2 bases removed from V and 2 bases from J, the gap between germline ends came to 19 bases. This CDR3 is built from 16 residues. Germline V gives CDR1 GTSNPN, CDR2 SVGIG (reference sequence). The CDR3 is CAWSPLNSYTAYEQYF. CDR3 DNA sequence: TGTGCCTGGAGTCCCCTCAACTCGTACACCGCCTACGAGCAGTACTTC. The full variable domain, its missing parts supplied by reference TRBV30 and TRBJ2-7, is SQTIHQWPATLVQPVGSPLSLECTVEGTSNPNLYWYRQAAGRGLQLLFYSVGIGQISSEVPQNLSASRPQDRQFILSSKKLLLSDSGFYLCAWSPLNSYTAYEQYFGPGTRLTVT.

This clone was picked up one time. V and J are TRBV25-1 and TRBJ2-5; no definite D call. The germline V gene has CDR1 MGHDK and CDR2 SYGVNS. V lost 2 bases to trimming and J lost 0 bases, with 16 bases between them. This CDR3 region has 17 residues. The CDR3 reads CASSEEGQTEYQETQYF. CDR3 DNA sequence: TGTGCCAGCAGTGAAGAAGGGCAAACAGAGTACCAAGAGACCCAGTACTTC.

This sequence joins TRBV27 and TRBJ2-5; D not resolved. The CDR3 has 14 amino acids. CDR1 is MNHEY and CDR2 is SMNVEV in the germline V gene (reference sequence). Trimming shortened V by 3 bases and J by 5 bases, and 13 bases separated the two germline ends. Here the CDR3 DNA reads TGTGCCAGCAGTTTGGCGCCGACGCGGGAGACCCAGTACTTC. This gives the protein CASSLAPTRETQYF.

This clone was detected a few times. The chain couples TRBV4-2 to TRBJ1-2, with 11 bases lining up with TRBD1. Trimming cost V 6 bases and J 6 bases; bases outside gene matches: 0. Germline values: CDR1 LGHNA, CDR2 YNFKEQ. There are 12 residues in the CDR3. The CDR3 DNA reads TGTGCCAGCAGGGGACAGGGGGATGGCTACACCTTC. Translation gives CASRGQGDGYTF.

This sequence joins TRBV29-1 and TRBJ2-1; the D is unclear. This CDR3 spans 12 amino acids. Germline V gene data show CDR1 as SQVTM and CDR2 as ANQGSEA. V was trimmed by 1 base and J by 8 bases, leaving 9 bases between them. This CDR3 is CSVEGSGDEQFF. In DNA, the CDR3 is TGCAGCGTTGAAGGAAGTGGGGATGAGCAGTTCTTC.

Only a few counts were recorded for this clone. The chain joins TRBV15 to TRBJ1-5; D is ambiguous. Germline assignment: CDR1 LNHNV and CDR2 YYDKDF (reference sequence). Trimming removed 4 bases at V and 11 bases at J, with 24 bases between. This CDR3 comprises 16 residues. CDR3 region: CATSKIPPIEAMTQHF. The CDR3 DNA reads TGTGCCACCAGCAAAATACCCCCCATCGAAGCTATGACCCAGCATTTT.

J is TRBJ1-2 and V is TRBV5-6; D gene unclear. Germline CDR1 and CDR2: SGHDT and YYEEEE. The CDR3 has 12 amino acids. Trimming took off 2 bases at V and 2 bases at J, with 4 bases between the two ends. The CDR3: CASSFTNYGYTF. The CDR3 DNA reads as TGTGCCAGCAGCTTCACGAACTATGGCTACACCTTC.

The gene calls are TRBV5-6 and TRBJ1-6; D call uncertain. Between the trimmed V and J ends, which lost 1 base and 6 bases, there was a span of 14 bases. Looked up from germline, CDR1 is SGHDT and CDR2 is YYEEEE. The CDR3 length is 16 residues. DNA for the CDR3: TGTGCCAGCAGCTTGAGTAAAGGAACGCTTAATTCACCCCTCCACTTT. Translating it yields CASSLSKGTLNSPLHF.

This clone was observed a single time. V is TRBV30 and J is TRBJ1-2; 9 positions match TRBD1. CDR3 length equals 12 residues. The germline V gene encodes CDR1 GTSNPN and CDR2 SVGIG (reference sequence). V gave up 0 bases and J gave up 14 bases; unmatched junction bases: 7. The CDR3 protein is CAWSVQRDRVTF. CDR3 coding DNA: TGTGCCTGGAGTGTACAACGGGACAGGGTAACCTTC.

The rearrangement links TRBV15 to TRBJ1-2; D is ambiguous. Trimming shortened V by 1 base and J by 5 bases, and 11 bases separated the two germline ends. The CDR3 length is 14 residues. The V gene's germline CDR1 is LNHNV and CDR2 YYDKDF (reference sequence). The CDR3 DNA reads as TGTGCCACCAGCAGAGGGAACACACGGTATGGCTACACCTTC. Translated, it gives CATSRGNTRYGYTF. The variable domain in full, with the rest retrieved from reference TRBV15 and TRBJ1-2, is DAMVIQNPRYQVTQFGKPVTLSCSQTLNHNVMYWYQQKSSQAPKLLFHYYDKDFNNEADTPDNFQSRRPNTSFCFLDIRSPGLGDTAMYLCATSRGNTRYGYTFGSGTRLTVV.

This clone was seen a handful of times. For the CDR3, the DNA is TGTGCCAGCAGCTTAATGGGTATGGGAGATACGCAGTATTTT. This sequence encodes CASSLMGMGDTQYF. The chain recombines TRBV7-2 with TRBJ2-3; D call uncertain. Trimming shortened V by 2 bases and J by 5 bases, and 11 bases separated the two germline ends. From germline, CDR1 is SGHTA and CDR2 FQGNSA. This CDR3 has 14 residues.

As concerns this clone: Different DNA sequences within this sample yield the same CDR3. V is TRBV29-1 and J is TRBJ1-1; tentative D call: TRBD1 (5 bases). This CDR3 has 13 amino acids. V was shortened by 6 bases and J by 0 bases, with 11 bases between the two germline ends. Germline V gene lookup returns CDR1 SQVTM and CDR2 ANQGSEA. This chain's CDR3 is CSVRGRMNTEAFF. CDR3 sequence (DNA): TGCAGCGTCCGGGGACGTATGAACACTGAAGCTTTCTTT.

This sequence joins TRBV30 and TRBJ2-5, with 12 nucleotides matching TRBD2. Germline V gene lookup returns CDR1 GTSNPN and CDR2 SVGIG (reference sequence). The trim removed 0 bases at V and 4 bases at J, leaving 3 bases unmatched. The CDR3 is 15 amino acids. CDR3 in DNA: TGTGCCTGGAGTGTACCTAGCGGGGGGGTAGAGACCCAGTACTTC. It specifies CAWSVPSGGVETQYF.

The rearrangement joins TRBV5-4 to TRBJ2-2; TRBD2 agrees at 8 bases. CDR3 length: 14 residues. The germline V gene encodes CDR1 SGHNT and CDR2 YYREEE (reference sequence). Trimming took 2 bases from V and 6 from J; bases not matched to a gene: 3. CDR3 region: CASSLAGVAGELFF. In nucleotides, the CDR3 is TGTGCCAGCAGCTTAGCGGGGGTTGCCGGGGAGCTGTTTTTT.

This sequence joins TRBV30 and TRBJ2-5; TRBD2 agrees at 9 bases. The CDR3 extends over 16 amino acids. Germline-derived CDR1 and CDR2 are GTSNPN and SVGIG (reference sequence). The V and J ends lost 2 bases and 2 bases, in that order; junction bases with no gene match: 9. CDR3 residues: CAWSPPGLAGQETQYF. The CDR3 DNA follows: TGTGCCTGGAGTCCCCCGGGGCTAGCGGGACAAGAGACCCAGTACTTC.

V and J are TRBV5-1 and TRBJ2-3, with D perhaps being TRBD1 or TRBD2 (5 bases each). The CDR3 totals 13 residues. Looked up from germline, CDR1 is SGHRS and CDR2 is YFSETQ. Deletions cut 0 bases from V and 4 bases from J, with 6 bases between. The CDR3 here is CASSLVGADTQYF. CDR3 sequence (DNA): TGCGCCAGCAGCTTGGTGGGGGCAGATACGCAGTATTTT.